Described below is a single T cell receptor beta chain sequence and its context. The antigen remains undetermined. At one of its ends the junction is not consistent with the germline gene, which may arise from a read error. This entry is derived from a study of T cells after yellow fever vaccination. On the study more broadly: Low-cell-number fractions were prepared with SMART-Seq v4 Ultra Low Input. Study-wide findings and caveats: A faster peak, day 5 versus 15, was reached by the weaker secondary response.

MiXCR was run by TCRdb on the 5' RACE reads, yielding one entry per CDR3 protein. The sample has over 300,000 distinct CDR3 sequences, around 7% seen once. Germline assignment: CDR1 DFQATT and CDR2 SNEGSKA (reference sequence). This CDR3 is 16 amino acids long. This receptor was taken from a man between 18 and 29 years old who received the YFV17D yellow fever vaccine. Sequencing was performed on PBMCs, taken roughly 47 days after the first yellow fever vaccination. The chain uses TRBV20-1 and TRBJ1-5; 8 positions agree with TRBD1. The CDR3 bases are TGCTGTGCTACCCCGGGACAGGAGTATAGCAATCAGCCCCAGCATTTT. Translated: CCATPGQEYSNQPQHF.